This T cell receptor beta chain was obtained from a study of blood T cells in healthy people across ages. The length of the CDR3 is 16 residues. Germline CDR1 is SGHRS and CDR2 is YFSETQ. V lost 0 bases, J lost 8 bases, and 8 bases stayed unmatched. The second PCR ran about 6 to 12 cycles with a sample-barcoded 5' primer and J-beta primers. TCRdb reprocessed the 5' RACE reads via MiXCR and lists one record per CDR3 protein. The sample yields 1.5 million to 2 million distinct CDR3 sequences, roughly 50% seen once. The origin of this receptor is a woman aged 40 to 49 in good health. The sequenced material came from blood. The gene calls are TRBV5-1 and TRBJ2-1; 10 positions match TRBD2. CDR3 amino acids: CASSLGNSGGSDEQFF. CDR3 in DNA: TGCGCCAGCAGCTTGGGGAATAGCGGGGGGAGTGATGAGCAGTTCTTC.